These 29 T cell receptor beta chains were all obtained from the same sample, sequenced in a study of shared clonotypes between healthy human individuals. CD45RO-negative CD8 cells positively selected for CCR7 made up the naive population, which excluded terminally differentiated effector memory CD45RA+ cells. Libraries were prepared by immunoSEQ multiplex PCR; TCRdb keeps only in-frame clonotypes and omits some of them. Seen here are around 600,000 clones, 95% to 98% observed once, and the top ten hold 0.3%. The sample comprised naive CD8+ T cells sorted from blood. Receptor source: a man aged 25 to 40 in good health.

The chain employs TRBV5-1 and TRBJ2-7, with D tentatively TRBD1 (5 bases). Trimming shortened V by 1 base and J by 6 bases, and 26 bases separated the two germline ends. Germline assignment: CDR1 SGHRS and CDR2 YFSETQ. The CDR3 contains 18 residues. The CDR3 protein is CASSLWGTDNPLGGEQYF. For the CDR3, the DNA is TGCGCCAGCAGCTTGTGGGGCACGGACAACCCCCTAGGTGGCGAGCAGTACTTC. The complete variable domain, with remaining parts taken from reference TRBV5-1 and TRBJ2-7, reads KAGVTQTPRYLIKTRGQQVTLSCSPISGHRSVSWYQQTPGQGLQFLFEYFSETQRNKGNFPGRFSGRQFSNSRSEMNVSTLELGDSALYLCASSLWGTDNPLGGEQYFGPGTRLTVT.

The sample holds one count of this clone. The CDR3 loop reads CGGPSGNTIYF. The DNA for the CDR3 is TGTGGCGGCCCCTCTGGAAACACCATATATTTT. The rearrangement joins TRBV30 to TRBJ1-3; D not certain. This CDR3 has 11 residues. Germline CDR1 reads GTSNPN; CDR2 reads SVGIG (reference sequence). The variable domain in full, completed from reference TRBV30 and TRBJ1-3, reads SQTIHQWPATLVQPVGSPLSLECTVEGTSNPNLYWYRQAAGRGLQLLFYSVGIGQISSEVPQNLSASRPQDRQFILSSKKLLLSDSGFYLCGGPSGNTIYFGEGSWLTVV.

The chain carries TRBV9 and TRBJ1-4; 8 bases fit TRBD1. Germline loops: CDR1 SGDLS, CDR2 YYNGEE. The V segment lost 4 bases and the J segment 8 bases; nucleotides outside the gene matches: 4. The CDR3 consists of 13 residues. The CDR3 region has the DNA TGTGCCAGCAGCACCCGGACAGGGGAAAAACTGTTTTTT. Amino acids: CASSTRTGEKLFF. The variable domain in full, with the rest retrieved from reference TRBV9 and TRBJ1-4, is DSGVTQTPKHLITATGQRVTLRCSPRSGDLSVYWYQQSLDQGLQFLIQYYNGEERAKGNILERFSAQQFPDLHSELNLSSLELGDSALYFCASSTRTGEKLFFGSGTQLSVL.

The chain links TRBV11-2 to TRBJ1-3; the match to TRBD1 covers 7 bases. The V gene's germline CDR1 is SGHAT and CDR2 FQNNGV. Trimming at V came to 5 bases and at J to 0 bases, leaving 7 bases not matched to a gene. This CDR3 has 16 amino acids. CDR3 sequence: CASSTWTGLSGNTIYF. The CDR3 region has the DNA TGTGCCAGCAGCACATGGACAGGCCTCTCTGGAAACACCATATATTTT. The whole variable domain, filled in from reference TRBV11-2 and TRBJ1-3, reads EAGVAQSPRYKIIEKRQSVAFWCNPISGHATLYWYQQILGQGPKLLIQFQNNGVVDDSQLPKDRFSAERLKGVDSTLKIQPAKLEDSAVYLCASSTWTGLSGNTIYFGEGSWLTVV.

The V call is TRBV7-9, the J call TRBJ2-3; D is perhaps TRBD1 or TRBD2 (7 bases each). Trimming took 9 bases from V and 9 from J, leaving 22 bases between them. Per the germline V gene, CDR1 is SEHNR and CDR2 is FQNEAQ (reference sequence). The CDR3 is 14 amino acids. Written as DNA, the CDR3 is TGTGCCAGAAGAAAAAGCGGGGAACAGGGGACGCAGTATTTT. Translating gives CARRKSGEQGTQYF.

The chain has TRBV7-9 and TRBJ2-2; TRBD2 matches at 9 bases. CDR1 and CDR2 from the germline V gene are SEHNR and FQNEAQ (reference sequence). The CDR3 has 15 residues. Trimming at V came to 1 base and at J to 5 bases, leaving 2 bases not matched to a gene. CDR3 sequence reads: CASSLGTSGTGELFF. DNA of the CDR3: TGTGCCAGCAGCTTAGGCACTAGCGGGACCGGGGAGCTGTTTTTT.

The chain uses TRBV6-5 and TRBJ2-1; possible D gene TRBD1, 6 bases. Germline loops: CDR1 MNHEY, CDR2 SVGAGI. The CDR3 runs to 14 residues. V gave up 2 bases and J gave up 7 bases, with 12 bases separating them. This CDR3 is CASSYQGLGNEQFF. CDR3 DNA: TGTGCCAGCAGTTACCAGGGGCTCGGGAATGAGCAGTTCTTC.

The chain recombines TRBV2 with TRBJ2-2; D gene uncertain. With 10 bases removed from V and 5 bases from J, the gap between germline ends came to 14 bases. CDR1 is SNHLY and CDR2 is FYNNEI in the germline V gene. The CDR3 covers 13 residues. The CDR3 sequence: CAIRHEVTGELFF. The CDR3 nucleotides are TGTGCCATCAGACATGAGGTTACCGGGGAGCTGTTTTTT.

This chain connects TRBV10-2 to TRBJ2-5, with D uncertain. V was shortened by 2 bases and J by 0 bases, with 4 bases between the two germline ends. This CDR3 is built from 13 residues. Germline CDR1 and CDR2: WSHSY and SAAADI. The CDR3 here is CASSEINQETQYF. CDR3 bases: TGCGCCAGCAGTGAGATAAACCAAGAGACCCAGTACTTC.

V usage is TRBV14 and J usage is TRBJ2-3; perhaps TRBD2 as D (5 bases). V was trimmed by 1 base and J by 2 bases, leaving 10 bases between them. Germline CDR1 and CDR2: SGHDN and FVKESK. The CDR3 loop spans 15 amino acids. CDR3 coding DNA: TGTGCCAGCAGCCAAGGTTTAGCGCTCACAGATACGCAGTATTTT. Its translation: CASSQGLALTDTQYF.

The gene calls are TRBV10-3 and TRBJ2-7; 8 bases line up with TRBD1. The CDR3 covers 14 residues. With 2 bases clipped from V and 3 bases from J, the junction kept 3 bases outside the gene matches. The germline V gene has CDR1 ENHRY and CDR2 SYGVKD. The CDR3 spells CAISERTGIYEQYF. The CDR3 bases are TGTGCCATCAGTGAGCGGACAGGGATCTACGAGCAGTACTTC.

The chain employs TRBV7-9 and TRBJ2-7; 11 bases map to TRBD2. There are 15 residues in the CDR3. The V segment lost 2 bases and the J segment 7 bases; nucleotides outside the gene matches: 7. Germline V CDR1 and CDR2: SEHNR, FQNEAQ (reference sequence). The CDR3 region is CASSLMGTSGSEQYF. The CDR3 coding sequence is TGTGCCAGCAGCTTAATGGGGACTAGCGGTTCAGAGCAGTACTTC.

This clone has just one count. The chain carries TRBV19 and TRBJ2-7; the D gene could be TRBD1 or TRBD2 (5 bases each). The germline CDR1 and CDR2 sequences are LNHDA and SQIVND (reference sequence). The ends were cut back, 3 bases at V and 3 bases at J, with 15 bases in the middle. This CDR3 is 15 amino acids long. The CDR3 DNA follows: TGTGCCAGTAGTATCGCTCCGGGACGCTTCTACGAGCAGTACTTC. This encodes CASSIAPGRFYEQYF. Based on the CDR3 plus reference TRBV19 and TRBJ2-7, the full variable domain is DGGITQSPKYLFRKEGQNVTLSCEQNLNHDAMYWYRQDPGQGLRLIYYSQIVNDFQKGDIAEGYSVSREKKESFPLTVTSAQKNPTAFYLCASSIAPGRFYEQYFGPGTRLTVT.

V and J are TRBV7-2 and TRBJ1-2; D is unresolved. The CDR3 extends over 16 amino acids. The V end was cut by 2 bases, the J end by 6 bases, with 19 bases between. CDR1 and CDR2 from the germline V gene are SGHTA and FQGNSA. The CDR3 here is CASSLPISTGGDGYTF. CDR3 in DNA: TGTGCCAGCAGCTTACCCATTTCGACGGGAGGCGATGGCTACACCTTC. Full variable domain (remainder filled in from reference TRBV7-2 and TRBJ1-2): GAGVSQSPSNKVTEKGKDVELRCDPISGHTALYWYRQSLGQGLEFLIYFQGNSAPDKSGLPSDRFSAERTGGSVSTLTIQRTQQEDSAVYLCASSLPISTGGDGYTFGSGTRLTVV.

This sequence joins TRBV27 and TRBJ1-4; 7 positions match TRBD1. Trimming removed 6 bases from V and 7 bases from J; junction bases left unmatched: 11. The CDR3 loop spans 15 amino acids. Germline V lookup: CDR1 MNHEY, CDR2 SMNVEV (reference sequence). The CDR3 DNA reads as TGTGCCAGCAGGCGACAGGGCCCTGGGGGTGAAAAACTGTTTTTT. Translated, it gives CASRRQGPGGEKLFF.

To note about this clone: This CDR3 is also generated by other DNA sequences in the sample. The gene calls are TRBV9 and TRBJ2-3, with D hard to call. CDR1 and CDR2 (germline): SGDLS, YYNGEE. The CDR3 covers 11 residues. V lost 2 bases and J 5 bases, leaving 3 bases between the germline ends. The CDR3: CASSVGDTQYF. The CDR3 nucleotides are TGTGCCAGCAGCGTCGGAGATACGCAGTATTTT.

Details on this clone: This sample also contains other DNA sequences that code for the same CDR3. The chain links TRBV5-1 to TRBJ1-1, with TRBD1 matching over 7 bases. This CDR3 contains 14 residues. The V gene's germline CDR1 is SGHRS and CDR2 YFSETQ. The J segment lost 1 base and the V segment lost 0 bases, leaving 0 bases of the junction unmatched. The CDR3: CASSLGTGNTEAFF. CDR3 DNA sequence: TGCGCCAGCAGCTTGGGGACAGGGAACACTGAAGCTTTCTTT.

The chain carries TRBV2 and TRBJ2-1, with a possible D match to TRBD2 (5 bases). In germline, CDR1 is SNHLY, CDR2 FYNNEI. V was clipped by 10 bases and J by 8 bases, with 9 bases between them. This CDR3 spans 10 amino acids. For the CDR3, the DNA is TGTGCCACCACTAGTTATGAGCAGTTCTTC. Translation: CATTSYEQFF.

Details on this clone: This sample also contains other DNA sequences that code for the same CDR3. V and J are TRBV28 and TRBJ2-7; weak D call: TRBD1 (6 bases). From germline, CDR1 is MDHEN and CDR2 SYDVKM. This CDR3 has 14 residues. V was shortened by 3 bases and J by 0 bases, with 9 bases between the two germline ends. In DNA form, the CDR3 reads TGTGCCAGCAGTTTGACAGGATCCTCCTACGAGCAGTACTTC. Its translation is CASSLTGSSYEQYF. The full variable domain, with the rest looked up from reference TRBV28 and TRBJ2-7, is DVKVTQSSRYLVKRTGEKVFLECVQDMDHENMFWYRQDPGLGLRLIYFSYDVKMKEKGDIPEGYSVSREKKERFSLILESASTNQTSMYLCASSLTGSSYEQYFGPGTRLTVT.

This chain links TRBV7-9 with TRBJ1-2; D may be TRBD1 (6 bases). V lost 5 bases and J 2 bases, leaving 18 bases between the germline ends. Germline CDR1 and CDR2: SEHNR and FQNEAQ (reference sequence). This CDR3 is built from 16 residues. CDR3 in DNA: TGTGCCAGCAGCGCGATCAGGGGAGGGCTAAACTATGGCTACACCTTC. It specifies CASSAIRGGLNYGYTF.

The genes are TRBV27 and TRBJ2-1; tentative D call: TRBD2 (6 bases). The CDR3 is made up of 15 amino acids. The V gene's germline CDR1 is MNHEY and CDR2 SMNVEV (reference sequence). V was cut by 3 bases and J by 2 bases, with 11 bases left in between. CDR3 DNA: TGTGCCAGCAGTTTTGTGAGGGAGGCCTACAATGAGCAGTTCTTC. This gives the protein CASSFVREAYNEQFF.

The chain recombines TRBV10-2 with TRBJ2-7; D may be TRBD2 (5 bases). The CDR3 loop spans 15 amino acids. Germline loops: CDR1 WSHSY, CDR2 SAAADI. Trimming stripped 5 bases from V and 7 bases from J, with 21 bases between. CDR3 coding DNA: TGCGCCAGCAGTACCGCCGGGAAGATGGATCGGGAGCAGTACTTC. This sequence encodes CASSTAGKMDREQYF.

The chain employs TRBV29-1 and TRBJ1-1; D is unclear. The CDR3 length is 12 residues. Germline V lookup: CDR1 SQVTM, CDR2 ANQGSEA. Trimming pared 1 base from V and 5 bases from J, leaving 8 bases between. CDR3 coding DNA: TGCAGCGTTGAAGGGTCGGGGACTGAAGCTTTCTTT. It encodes CSVEGSGTEAFF.

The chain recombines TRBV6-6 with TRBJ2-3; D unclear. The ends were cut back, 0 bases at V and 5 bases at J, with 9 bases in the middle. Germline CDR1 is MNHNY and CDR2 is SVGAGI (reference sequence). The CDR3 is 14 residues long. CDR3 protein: CASSYSLSIDTQYF. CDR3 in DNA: TGTGCCAGCAGTTACTCCCTCTCGATAGATACGCAGTATTTT.

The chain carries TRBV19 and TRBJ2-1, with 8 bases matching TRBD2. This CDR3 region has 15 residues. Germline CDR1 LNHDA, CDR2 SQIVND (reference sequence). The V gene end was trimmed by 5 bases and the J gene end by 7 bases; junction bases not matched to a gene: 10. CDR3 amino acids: CASSWWTSSKNEQFF. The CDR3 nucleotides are TGTGCCAGTAGTTGGTGGACTAGCAGTAAAAATGAGCAGTTCTTC.

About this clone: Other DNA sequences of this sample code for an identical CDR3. CDR3 sequence (DNA): TGTGCCAGCAGTCTAACGGGGAATGAGCAGTTCTTC. Residues: CASSLTGNEQFF. This rearrangement joins TRBV7-2 to TRBJ2-1; D might be TRBD2 (5 bases). The V and J ends lost 6 bases and 7 bases respectively, with 10 bases between them. Germline CDR1 SGHTA, CDR2 FQGNSA. The CDR3 has 12 residues.

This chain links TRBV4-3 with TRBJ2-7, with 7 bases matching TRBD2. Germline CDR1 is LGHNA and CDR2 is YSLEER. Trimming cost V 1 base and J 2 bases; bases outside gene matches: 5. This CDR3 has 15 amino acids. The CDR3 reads CASSQGPSGAYEQYF. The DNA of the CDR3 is TGCGCCAGCAGCCAAGGGCCTAGCGGTGCCTACGAGCAGTACTTC.

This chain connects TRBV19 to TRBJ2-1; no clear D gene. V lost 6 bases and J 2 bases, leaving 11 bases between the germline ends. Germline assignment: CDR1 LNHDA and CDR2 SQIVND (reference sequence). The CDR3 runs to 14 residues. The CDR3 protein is CASRGGAAYNEQFF. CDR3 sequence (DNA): TGTGCCAGTAGAGGCGGAGCCGCCTACAATGAGCAGTTCTTC.

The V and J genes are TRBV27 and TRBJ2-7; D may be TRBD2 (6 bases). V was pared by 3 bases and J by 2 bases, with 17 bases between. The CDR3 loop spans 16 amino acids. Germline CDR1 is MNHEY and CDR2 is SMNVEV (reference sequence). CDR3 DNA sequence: TGTGCCAGCAGTTTCTTAGGGACGGAGGGAACCTACGAGCAGTACTTC. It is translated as CASSFLGTEGTYEQYF.